The next 5 T cell receptor beta chains were all read from a single sample in a study of T-cell memory formation after mild COVID-19 listed by TCRdb under 2021. Library preparation was by 5' RACE. Instrument used: Illumina NovaSeq 6000. The public reads were reanalyzed by TCRdb: fastp trimming at Q25, MiXCR alignment, in-frame beta chains only. Here each entry gathers all rows of one CDR3 protein and keeps the most common genes and DNA. Counted in this sample were hundreds of thousands of distinct CDR3 sequences; about 20% of them appeared once. The top ten hold 8.4% of the sample. Sequencing was performed on PBMCs or a T cell subset sorted from them (not recorded which). These receptors all come from an adult woman who had mild COVID-19 (a few samples of this study predate the infection). The sample titles of this study are shuffled in the database, so cell type and time point are left out; the donor was told from shared clones.

The chain combines TRBV5-6 with TRBJ2-5; tentatively, D is TRBD2 (5 bases). Germline V lookup: CDR1 SGHDT, CDR2 YYEEEE. The CDR3 extends over 15 amino acids. Trimming left V 2 bases short and J 5 bases short, with 16 bases between. The CDR3 loop reads CASSLSIRLAETQYF. The CDR3 DNA follows: TGTGCCAGCAGCTTATCTATCCGGCTAGCCGAGACCCAGTACTTC.

V and J are TRBV7-6 and TRBJ1-1; D is undetermined. This CDR3 is built from 13 residues. Germline V gene sequence: CDR1 SGHVS, CDR2 FNYEAQ. V gave up 5 bases and J gave up 4 bases, with 11 bases separating them. The CDR3 is CASSAAGSTEAFF. Here the CDR3 DNA reads TGTGCCAGCAGCGCCGCCGGGTCCACTGAAGCTTTCTTT.

The V and J genes are TRBV24-1 and TRBJ2-7; 7 nucleotides line up with TRBD1. Germline lookup yields CDR1 KGHDR and CDR2 SFDVKD. V lost 5 bases and J lost 0; bases outside the gene matches: 6. This CDR3 has 15 amino acids. CDR3 loop: CATSGQTGSSYEQYF. Written as DNA, the CDR3 is TGTGCCACCAGTGGCCAGACAGGGAGCTCCTACGAGCAGTACTTC.

This clonotype was seen a handful of times. The V call is TRBV27, the J call TRBJ2-7; D ambiguous. The CDR3 has 12 amino acids. Germline V lookup: CDR1 MNHEY, CDR2 SMNVEV (reference sequence). Trimming shortened V by 5 bases and J by 2 bases, and 7 bases separated the two germline ends. CDR3 nucleotides: TGTGCCAGCAGTGACAACCCCTACGAGCAGTACTTC. It encodes CASSDNPYEQYF.

The chain is built from TRBV5-1 and TRBJ1-1; D is possibly TRBD1 (5 bases). V lost 0 bases and J 1 base, leaving 28 bases between the germline ends. Germline lookup yields CDR1 SGHRS and CDR2 YFSETQ. The CDR3 spans 21 residues. CDR3 sequence reads: CASSLDQGRVYYGGRNTEAFF. As DNA, the CDR3 is TGCGCCAGCAGCTTGGATCAGGGACGTGTGTATTACGGAGGAAGGAACACTGAAGCTTTCTTT.